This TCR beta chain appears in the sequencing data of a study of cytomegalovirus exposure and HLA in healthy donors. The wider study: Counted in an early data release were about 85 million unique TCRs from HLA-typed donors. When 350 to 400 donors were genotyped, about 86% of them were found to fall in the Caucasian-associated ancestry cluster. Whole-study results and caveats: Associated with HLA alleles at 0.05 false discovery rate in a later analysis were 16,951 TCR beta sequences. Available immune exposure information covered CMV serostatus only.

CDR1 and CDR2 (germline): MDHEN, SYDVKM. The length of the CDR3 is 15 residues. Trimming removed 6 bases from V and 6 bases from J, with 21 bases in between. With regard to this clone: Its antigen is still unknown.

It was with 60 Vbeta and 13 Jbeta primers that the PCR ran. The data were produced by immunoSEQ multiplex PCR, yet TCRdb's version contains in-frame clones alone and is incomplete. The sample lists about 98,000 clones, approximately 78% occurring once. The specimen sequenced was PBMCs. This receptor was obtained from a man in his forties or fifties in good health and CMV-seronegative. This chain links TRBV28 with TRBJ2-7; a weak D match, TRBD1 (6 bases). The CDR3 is CASRPQGGARGEQYF. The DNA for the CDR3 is TGTGCCAGCAGACCCCAAGGGGGTGCAAGAGGCGAGCAGTACTTC.